A single sample is the source of the 7 T cell receptor beta chains below, sequenced in a study of regulatory T cells in long-lasting Graves disease. Construction of TCR beta libraries relied on iRepertoire HTBI primers and on Arm-PCR targeting CDR3 regions. TCRdb reanalysed the multiplex PCR reads using MiXCR and keeps one entry per CDR3 protein. The table has over 350,000 distinct CDR3 sequences, 15% seen once; the top ten hold about 8.3%. Specified time point: newly diagnosed GD, antithyroid drugs for less than 3 months. Preparation of the TCR library used RNA extracted from PBMCs. The sample was also reused in another study, on T cells in Graves' hyperthyroidism and ophthalmopathy.

The sequences come from peripheral blood mononuclear cells (PBMCs), collected at new diagnosis, from a patient treated with antithyroid drugs. All receptors come from a woman between 35 and 50 years old with Graves disease.

This clonotype appeared many times. V gene TRBV5-1 combines with J gene TRBJ1-5, with D possibly being TRBD1 (5 bases). V was cut by 7 bases and J by 4 bases, with 24 bases left in between. The CDR3 contains 17 residues. The germline gives CDR1 SGHRS, CDR2 YFSETQ. As DNA, the CDR3 is TGCGCCAGCGGACTTATAGACAGTTATTGGTTTAATCAGCCCCAGCATTTT. As protein: CASGLIDSYWFNQPQHF.

This clonotype was detected ten times or more. The chain has TRBV2 and TRBJ2-6; perhaps D is TRBD1 or TRBD2 (5 bases each). This CDR3 contains 17 residues. Germline CDR1 is SNHLY and CDR2 is FYNNEI. Between the trimmed V and J ends, which lost 6 bases and 2 bases, there was a span of 17 bases. In nucleotides, the CDR3 is TGTGCCAGCAGCCCCGGGACCGCTAGGCCTGGGGCCAACGTCCTGACTTTC. The encoded protein is CASSPGTARPGANVLTF.

In this sample, this clonotype turned up a few times. The chain couples TRBV7-3 to TRBJ2-3; D may be TRBD1 or TRBD2 (5 bases each). Germline V lookup: CDR1 SGHTA, CDR2 FQGTGA. This CDR3 is built from 17 residues. The ends were cut back, 5 bases at V and 6 bases at J, with 24 bases in the middle. This CDR3 is CASSIPEGRAIRDTQYF. CDR3 nucleotide sequence: TGTGCCAGCAGCATCCCCGAGGGGCGGGCAATCCGGGATACGCAGTATTTT.

The rearrangement links TRBV5-1 to TRBJ2-2; D possibly corresponds to TRBD1 (7 bases). Trimming took 3 bases from V and 4 from J, leaving 13 bases between them. Germline V lookup: CDR1 SGHRS, CDR2 YFSETQ. The CDR3 extends over 15 amino acids. As DNA, the CDR3 is TGCGCCAGCAGCTGGGGGGACAGATCCACCGGGGAGCTGTTTTTT. Translated: CASSWGDRSTGELFF.

The rearrangement uses TRBV5-1 and TRBJ1-1, with TRBD1 matching over 8 bases. The J segment lost 7 bases and the V segment lost 0 bases, leaving 5 bases of the junction unmatched. The CDR3 is made up of 14 amino acids. Germline lookup yields CDR1 SGHRS and CDR2 YFSETQ. CDR3 in amino acids: CASSLGGQAFEAFF. The CDR3 region has the DNA TGCGCCAGCAGCTTGGGGGGACAGGCCTTTGAAGCTTTCTTT. The whole variable domain, filled in from reference TRBV5-1 and TRBJ1-1, reads KAGVTQTPRYLIKTRGQQVTLSCSPISGHRSVSWYQQTPGQGLQFLFEYFSETQRNKGNFPGRFSGRQFSNSRSEMNVSTLELGDSALYLCASSLGGQAFEAFFGQGTRLTVV.

This clonotype was counted many times. CDR3 in amino acids: CASSYEQGLPHTEAFF. The DNA for the CDR3 is TGTGCCAGCAGCTACGAACAGGGACTACCTCACACTGAAGCTTTCTTT. The V call is TRBV7-2, the J call TRBJ1-1; weak D call: TRBD1 (6 bases). The germline gives CDR1 SGHTA, CDR2 FQGNSA. Trimming took 4 bases from V and 3 from J, leaving 18 bases between them. The CDR3 loop spans 16 amino acids.

The chain recombines TRBV7-9 with TRBJ1-4; 9 bases are a match to TRBD1. Germline V gene sequence: CDR1 SEHNR, CDR2 FQNEAQ (reference sequence). Unmatched junction bases numbered 5, after V lost 5 bases and J lost 1 base. This CDR3 comprises 16 residues. The CDR3, as DNA: TGTGCCAGCAGCCGGACAGGGGACCAAACTAATGAAAAACTGTTTTTT. Its protein product is CASSRTGDQTNEKLFF.